Below, one T cell receptor (beta chain) is given with its context. Categorization into cohorts depended on clinical history that participants reported. These data are taken from a study of blood T cell repertoires in COVID-19. After removal of 7 bases from V and 5 bases from J, the junction contained 7 bases not matched to a gene. Germline values: CDR1 SGHVS, CDR2 FNYEAQ. There are 13 residues in the CDR3. The method was immunoSEQ multiplex PCR; TCRdb's version includes in-frame clones alone and lacks a portion of them. The sample shows approximately 200,000 clones, roughly nine tenths of them seen only once.

Material for sequencing was PBMCs or T cells enriched from blood (not recorded which). The TCR comes from a woman in her late teens or twenties in a cohort exposed to, infected with or recovered from COVID-19 (not recorded which). The V call is TRBV7-6, the J call TRBJ1-1, with 7 bases lining up with TRBD1. The CDR3 sequence is CASKTGWNTEAFF. DNA for the CDR3: TGTGCCAGCAAGACAGGGTGGAATACTGAAGCTTTCTTT.